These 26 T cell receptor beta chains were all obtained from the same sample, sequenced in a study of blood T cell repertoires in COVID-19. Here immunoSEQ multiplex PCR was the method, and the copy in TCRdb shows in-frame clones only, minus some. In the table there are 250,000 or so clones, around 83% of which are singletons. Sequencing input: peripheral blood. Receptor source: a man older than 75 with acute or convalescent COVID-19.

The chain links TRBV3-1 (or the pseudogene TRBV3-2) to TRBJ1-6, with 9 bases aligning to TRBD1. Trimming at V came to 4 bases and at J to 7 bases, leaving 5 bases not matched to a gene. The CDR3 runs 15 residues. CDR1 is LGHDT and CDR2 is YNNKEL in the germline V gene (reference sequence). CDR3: CASSLRDRGNSPLHF. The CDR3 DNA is TGTGCCAGCAGCCTTCGCGACAGGGGGAATTCACCCCTCCACTTT.

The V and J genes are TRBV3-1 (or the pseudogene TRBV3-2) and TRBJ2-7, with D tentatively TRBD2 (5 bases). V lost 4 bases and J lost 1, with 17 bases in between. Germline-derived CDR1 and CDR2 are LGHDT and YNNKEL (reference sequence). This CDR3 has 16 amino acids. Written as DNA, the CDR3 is TGTGCCAGCAGCCGTGGACGGCAAGGAGGTTCCTACGAGCAGTACTTC. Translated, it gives CASSRGRQGGSYEQYF.

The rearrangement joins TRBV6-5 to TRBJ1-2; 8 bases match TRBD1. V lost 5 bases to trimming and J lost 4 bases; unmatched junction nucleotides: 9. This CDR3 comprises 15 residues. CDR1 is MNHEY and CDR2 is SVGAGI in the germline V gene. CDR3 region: CASSTPGQGPYGYTF. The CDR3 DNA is TGTGCCAGCAGTACCCCAGGACAGGGCCCCTATGGCTACACCTTC.

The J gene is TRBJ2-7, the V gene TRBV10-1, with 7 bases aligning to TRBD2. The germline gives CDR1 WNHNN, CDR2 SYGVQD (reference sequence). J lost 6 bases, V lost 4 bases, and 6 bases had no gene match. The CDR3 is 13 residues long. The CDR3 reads CASSGNGRVEQYF. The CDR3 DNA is TGCGCCAGCAGTGGGAATGGGAGGGTCGAGCAGTACTTC.

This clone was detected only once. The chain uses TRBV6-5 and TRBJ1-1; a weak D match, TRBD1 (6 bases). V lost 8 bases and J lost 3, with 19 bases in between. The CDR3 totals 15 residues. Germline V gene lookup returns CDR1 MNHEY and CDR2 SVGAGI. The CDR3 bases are TGTGCCAGCGCGAGGAACAGGGTGGTGGACACTGAAGCTTTCTTT. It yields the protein CASARNRVVDTEAFF.

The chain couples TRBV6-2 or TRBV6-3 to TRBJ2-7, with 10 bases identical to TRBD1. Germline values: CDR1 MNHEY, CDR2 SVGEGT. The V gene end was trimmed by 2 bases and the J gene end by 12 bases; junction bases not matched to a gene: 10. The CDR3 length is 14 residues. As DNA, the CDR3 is TGTGCCAGCAGTTACATATCCGGGACAGGGGATGTGTACTTC. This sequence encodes CASSYISGTGDVYF.

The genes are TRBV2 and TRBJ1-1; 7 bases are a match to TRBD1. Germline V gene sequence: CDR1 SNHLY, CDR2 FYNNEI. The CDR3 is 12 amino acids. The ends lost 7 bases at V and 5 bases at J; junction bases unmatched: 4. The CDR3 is CASIYRGTEAFF. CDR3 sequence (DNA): TGTGCCAGCATCTACAGGGGTACTGAAGCTTTCTTT.

The CDR3 DNA reads TGTGCCACCAGTGCCCAAGCGGGCTCGAGCTCCTACAATGAGCAGTTCTTC. It codes for CATSAQAGSSSYNEQFF. The V and J genes are TRBV24-1 and TRBJ2-1; a possible D gene is TRBD2 (6 bases). Germline CDR1 KGHDR, CDR2 SFDVKD. V lost 5 bases and J lost 0, with 16 bases in between. This CDR3 comprises 17 residues.

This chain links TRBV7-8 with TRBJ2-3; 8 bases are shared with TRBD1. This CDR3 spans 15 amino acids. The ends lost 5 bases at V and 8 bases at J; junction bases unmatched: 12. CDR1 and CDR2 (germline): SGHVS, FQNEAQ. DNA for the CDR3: TGTGCCAGCAGCATTCGGACAGGGACGTGGGGTACGCAGTATTTT. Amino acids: CASSIRTGTWGTQYF.

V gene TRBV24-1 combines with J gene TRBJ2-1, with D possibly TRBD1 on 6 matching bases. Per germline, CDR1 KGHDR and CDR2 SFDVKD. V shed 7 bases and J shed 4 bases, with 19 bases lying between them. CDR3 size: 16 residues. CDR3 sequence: CATSKQGKGFYNEQFF. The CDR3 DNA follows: TGTGCCACCAGCAAACAGGGTAAGGGATTTTACAATGAGCAGTTCTTC.

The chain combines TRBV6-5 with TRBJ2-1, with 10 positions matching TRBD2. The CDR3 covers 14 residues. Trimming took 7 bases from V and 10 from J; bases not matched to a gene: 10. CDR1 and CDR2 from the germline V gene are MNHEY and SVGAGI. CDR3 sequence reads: CASIAGLARGEQFF. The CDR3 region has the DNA TGTGCCAGCATCGCGGGACTAGCGAGAGGGGAGCAGTTCTTC.

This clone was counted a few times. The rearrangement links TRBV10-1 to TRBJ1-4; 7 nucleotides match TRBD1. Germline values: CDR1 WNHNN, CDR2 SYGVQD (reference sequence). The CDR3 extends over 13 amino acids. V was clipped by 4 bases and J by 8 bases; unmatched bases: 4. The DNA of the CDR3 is TGCGCCAGCAGTGGACAGGGAAGAGAAAAACTGTTTTTT. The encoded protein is CASSGQGREKLFF.

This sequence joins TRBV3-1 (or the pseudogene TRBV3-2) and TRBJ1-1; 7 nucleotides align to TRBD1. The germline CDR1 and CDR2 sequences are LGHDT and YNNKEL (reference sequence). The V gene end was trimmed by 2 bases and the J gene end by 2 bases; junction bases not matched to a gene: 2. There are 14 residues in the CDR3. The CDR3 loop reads CASSQRDSNTEAFF. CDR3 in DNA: TGTGCCAGCAGCCAAAGGGACAGCAACACTGAAGCTTTCTTT.

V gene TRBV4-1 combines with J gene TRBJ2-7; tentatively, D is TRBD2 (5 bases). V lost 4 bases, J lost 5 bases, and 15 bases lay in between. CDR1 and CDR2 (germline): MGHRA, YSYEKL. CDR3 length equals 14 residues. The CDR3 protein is CASSPSDEGNEQYF. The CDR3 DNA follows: TGCGCCAGCAGCCCCTCTGATGAGGGCAACGAGCAGTACTTC.

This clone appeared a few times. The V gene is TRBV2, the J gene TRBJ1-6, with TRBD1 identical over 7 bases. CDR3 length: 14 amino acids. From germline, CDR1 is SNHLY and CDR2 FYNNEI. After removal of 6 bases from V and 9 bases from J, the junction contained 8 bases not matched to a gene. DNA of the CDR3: TGTGCCAGCAGCCCCGGGACAGCCACTTCACCCCTCCACTTT. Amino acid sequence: CASSPGTATSPLHF.

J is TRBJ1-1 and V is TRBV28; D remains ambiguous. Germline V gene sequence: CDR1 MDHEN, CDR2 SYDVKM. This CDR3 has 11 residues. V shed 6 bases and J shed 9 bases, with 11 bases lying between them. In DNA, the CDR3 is TGTGCCAGCAGCATGACGAGGAAAGCTTTCTTT. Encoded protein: CASSMTRKAFF.

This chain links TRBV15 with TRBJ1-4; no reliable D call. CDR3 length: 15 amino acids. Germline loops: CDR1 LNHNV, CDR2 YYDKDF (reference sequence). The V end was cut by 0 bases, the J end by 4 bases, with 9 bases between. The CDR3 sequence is CATSRDFGYNEKLFF. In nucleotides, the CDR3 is TGTGCCACCAGCAGAGATTTCGGGTATAATGAAAAACTGTTTTTT.

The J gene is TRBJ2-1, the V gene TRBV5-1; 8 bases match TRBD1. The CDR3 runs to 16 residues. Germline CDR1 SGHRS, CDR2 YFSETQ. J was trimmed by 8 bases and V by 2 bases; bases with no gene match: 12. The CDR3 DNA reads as TGCGCCAGCAGCTTATCAGGGGGCGGACCAGGCCATGAGCAGTTCTTC. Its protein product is CASSLSGGGPGHEQFF.

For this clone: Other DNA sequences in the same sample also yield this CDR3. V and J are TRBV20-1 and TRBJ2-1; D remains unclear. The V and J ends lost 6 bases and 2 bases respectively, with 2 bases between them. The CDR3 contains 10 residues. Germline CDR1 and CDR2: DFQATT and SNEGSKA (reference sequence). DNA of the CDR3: TGCAGTGCCACCTACAATGAGCAGTTCTTC. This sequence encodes CSATYNEQFF.

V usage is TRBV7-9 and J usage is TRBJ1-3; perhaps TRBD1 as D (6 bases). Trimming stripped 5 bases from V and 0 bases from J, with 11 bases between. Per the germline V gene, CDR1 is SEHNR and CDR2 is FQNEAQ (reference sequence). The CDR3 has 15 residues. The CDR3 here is CASSVDRYSGNTIYF. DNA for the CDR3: TGTGCCAGCAGCGTCGACAGGTACTCTGGAAACACCATATATTTT. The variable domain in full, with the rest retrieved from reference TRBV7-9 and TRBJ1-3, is DTGVSQNPRHKITKRGQNVTFRCDPISEHNRLYWYRQTLGQGPEFLTYFQNEAQLEKSRLLSDRFSAERPKGSFSTLEIQRTEQGDSAMYLCASSVDRYSGNTIYFGEGSWLTVV.

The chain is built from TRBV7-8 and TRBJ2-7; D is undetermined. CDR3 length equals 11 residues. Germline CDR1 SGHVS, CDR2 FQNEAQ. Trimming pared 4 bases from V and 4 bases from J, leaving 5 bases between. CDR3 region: CASSSKYEQYF. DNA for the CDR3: TGTGCCAGCAGCTCTAAATACGAGCAGTACTTC.

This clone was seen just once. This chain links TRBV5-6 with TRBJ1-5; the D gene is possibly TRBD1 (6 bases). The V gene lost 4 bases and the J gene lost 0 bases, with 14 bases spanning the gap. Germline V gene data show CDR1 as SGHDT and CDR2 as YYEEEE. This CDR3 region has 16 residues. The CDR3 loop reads CASSLRGTFSNQPQHF. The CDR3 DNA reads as TGTGCCAGCAGCCTGAGGGGGACATTTAGCAATCAGCCCCAGCATTTT.

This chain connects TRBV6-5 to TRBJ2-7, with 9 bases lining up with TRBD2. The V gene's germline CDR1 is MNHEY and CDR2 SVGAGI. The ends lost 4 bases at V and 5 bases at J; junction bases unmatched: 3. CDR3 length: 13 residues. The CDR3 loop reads CASSSRGGNEQYF. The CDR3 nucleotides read TGTGCCAGCAGTTCGCGGGGGGGAAACGAGCAGTACTTC.

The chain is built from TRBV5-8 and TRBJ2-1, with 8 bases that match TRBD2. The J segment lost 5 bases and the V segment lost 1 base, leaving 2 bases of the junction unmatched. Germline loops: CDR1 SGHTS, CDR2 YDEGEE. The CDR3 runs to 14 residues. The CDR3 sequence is CASSLRTSNNEQFF. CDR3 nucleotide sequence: TGTGCCAGCAGCTTGAGGACTAGCAACAATGAGCAGTTCTTC.

The DNA of the CDR3 is TGCGCCAGCGGTCCTAGTACAGGTTCCTACGAGCAGTACTTC. Protein sequence: CASGPSTGSYEQYF. J is TRBJ2-7 and V is TRBV5-1; the D gene is possibly TRBD1 (5 bases). CDR1 SGHRS and CDR2 YFSETQ come from the germline V gene. The V end was cut by 7 bases, the J end by 1 base, with 15 bases between. The CDR3 has 14 amino acids.

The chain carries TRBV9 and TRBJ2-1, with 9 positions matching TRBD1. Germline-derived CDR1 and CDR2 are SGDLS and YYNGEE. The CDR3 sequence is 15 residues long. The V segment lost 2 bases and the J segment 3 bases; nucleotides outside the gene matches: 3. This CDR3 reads CASSVGQGVYNEQFF. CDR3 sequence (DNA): TGTGCCAGCAGCGTGGGACAGGGAGTCTACAATGAGCAGTTCTTC.